This T cell receptor beta chain was sequenced for a study of blood T cell repertoires in COVID-19. Overall study context: Samples came from the United States, Italy and Spain, spanning acute and convalescent COVID-19. The cDNA or gDNA used as material had been derived from T cells, B-cell-depleted T cells, or PBMCs.

Authors' methods: It was from reference gene primer amplification that nucleated cell counts were estimated. TCRdb keeps only in-frame clones here, not all; method: immunoSEQ multiplex PCR. The DNA was the basis for D and trimming; V, J and clone size are from that table. The sample carries under 200,000 clones, around 86% recorded once. Germline CDR1 and CDR2: SEHNR and FQNEAQ (reference sequence). CDR3 length: 18 residues. Trimming took 1 base from V and 3 from J; bases not matched to a gene: 8. In its sample, this clone was seen once. The sequence was collected from a woman over 75 in a cohort sampled during active or convalescent COVID-19. Material: peripheral blood. The rearrangement links TRBV7-9 to TRBJ2-3; TRBD2 matches at 12 bases. CDR3 sequence reads: CASSLGLAGVFVTDTQYF. Written as DNA, the CDR3 is TGTGCCAGCAGCTTAGGACTAGCGGGGGTATTCGTGACAGATACGCAGTATTTT. The complete variable domain, with remaining parts taken from reference TRBV7-9 and TRBJ2-3, reads DTGVSQNPRHKITKRGQNVTFRCDPISEHNRLYWYRQTLGQGPEFLTYFQNEAQLEKSRLLSDRFSAERPKGSFSTLEIQRTEQGDSAMYLCASSLGLAGVFVTDTQYFGPGTRLTVL.